The T cell receptor beta chain described here comes from a study of blood T cells in healthy people across ages. For the second PCR, which ran for about 7 to 11 cycles, a sample-barcoded 5' primer and a J-beta primer mix were used. TCRdb itself ran the 5' RACE reads through MiXCR, one entry per CDR3 protein. The sample lists 790,000 or so distinct CDR3 sequences, 56% seen once, with roughly 24% in the top ten. No fewer than 5.5 micrograms of total RNA were isolated from every sample. The CDR3 has 13 amino acids. Trimming took off 5 bases at V and 5 bases at J, with 8 bases between the two ends. From germline, CDR1 is KGHDR and CDR2 SFDVKD.

The chain employs TRBV24-1 and TRBJ1-4; D not certain. Specimen: blood. The clonotype comes from a middle-aged man in good health. DNA for the CDR3: TGTGCCACCAGTGTACCCGGGAATGAAAAACTGTTTTTT. Translation: CATSVPGNEKLFF.